Each of the 17 T cell receptor beta chains below was sequenced from the same sample in a study of blood T cell repertoires in COVID-19. Assay: immunoSEQ multiplex PCR; the TCRdb copy retains only in-frame clones and omits some. This sample has around 300,000 clones, with roughly nine tenths found just once. Sequenced: peripheral blood. These receptors came from a man over 45 with acute or convalescent COVID-19.

The J gene is TRBJ2-7, the V gene TRBV6-6; weak D call: TRBD1 (6 bases). CDR3 length: 12 amino acids. Germline CDR1 and CDR2: MNHNY and SVGAGI (reference sequence). Trimming left V 5 bases short and J 4 bases short, with 9 bases between. The CDR3: CASSGQYYEQYF. As DNA, the CDR3 is TGTGCCAGCAGTGGACAGTATTACGAGCAGTACTTC.

The CDR3 sequence: CASSQDRTAYYYGYTF. The DNA for the CDR3 is TGTGCCAGCAGCCAAGATCGGACAGCATATTACTATGGCTACACCTTC. V usage is TRBV3-1 (or the pseudogene TRBV3-2) and J usage is TRBJ1-2; D is perhaps TRBD1 (6 bases). The length of the CDR3 is 16 residues. V was cut by 0 bases and J by 3 bases, with 14 bases left in between. Looked up from germline, CDR1 is LGHDT and CDR2 is YNNKEL (reference sequence).

V and J are TRBV7-9 and TRBJ1-2; D unclear. The CDR3 length is 12 residues. V was cut by 3 bases and J by 4 bases, with 6 bases left in between. The V gene's germline CDR1 is SEHNR and CDR2 FQNEAQ (reference sequence). The CDR3 is CASSLSGYGYTF. The CDR3, as DNA: TGTGCCAGCAGCTTGTCAGGCTATGGCTACACCTTC. The full variable domain, its missing parts supplied by reference TRBV7-9 and TRBJ1-2, is DTGVSQNPRHKITKRGQNVTFRCDPISEHNRLYWYRQTLGQGPEFLTYFQNEAQLEKSRLLSDRFSAERPKGSFSTLEIQRTEQGDSAMYLCASSLSGYGYTFGSGTRLTVV.

The J gene is TRBJ2-1, the V gene TRBV10-3, with 10 positions matching TRBD2. V dropped 2 bases and J dropped 3; count of bases not matched to a gene: 7. This CDR3 has 17 residues. The germline gives CDR1 ENHRY, CDR2 SYGVKD. DNA for the CDR3: TGTGCCATCAGTGAGACCCCTCCTAGCGGGGGCTACAATGAGCAGTTCTTC. It yields the protein CAISETPPSGGYNEQFF.

This chain uses TRBV5-6 with TRBJ1-1; 9 nucleotides agree with TRBD1. Germline CDR1 is SGHDT and CDR2 is YYEEEE. The V and J ends lost 1 base and 3 bases, in that order; junction bases with no gene match: 4. CDR3 length equals 15 residues. The CDR3 DNA sequence: TGTGCCAGCAGCTTGATGGGACAGGGCTACACTGAAGCTTTCTTT. Its translation is CASSLMGQGYTEAFF.

There are a few counts of this clone. The V gene is TRBV5-5, the J gene TRBJ2-1; 7 positions match TRBD2. The germline CDR1 and CDR2 sequences are SGHKS and YYEKEE (reference sequence). The CDR3 is 13 amino acids. Trimming removed 7 bases from V and 6 bases from J; junction bases left unmatched: 7. This CDR3 reads CASSSGAGNEQFF. In DNA, the CDR3 is TGTGCCAGCTCTAGCGGTGCCGGCAATGAGCAGTTCTTC.

The chain joins TRBV20-1 to TRBJ1-1, with unresolved D. Trimming stripped 3 bases from V and 7 bases from J, with 9 bases between. The CDR3 has 11 residues. Germline V gene lookup returns CDR1 DFQATT and CDR2 SNEGSKA (reference sequence). The CDR3 reads CSASVELEAFF. The CDR3 region has the DNA TGCAGTGCTAGTGTAGAGCTTGAAGCTTTCTTT.

The CDR3 sequence: CASSFWGDYTEAFF. In DNA, the CDR3 is TGTGCCAGCAGCTTCTGGGGAGATTACACTGAAGCTTTCTTT. The J gene is TRBJ1-1, the V gene TRBV11-2; no reliable D call. This CDR3 comprises 14 residues. V was clipped by 3 bases and J by 3 bases, with 11 bases between them. Germline V lookup: CDR1 SGHAT, CDR2 FQNNGV.

The rearrangement uses TRBV15 and TRBJ2-3, with 11 bases matching TRBD1. The ends lost 1 base at V and 5 bases at J; junction bases unmatched: 5. The CDR3 runs to 16 residues. Germline CDR1 and CDR2: LNHNV and YYDKDF (reference sequence). CDR3 DNA sequence: TGTGCCACCAGCAGAGCCGCGGGACAGGGGGGAGATACGCAGTATTTT. It codes for CATSRAAGQGGDTQYF.

The gene calls are TRBV6-5 and TRBJ2-7, with D unclear. Germline values: CDR1 MNHEY, CDR2 SVGAGI. Trimming cost V 2 bases and J 1 base, with 6 bases left between them. The CDR3 loop spans 13 amino acids. CDR3 in DNA: TGTGCCAGCAGTTACAGAGGATCCTACGAGCAGTACTTC. It yields the protein CASSYRGSYEQYF.

The chain employs TRBV5-6 and TRBJ2-1, with 7 bases fitting TRBD1. CDR1 is SGHDT and CDR2 is YYEEEE in the germline V gene. Trimming at V came to 2 bases and at J to 6 bases, leaving 2 bases not matched to a gene. The CDR3 runs to 13 residues. The CDR3 loop reads CASSFTGANEQFF. The CDR3 DNA follows: TGTGCCAGCAGCTTCACAGGGGCCAATGAGCAGTTCTTC.

In this sample, this clone turned up a few times. The chain uses TRBV7-6 and TRBJ2-5, with D unresolved. V lost 5 bases and J 1 base, leaving 5 bases between the germline ends. The CDR3 has 12 amino acids. Germline CDR1 is SGHVS and CDR2 is FNYEAQ. CDR3 bases: TGTGCCAGCAGCCCACTCCAAGAGACCCAGTACTTC. Translated: CASSPLQETQYF.

V gene TRBV5-5 combines with J gene TRBJ2-7, with D possibly being TRBD1 (5 bases). CDR3 size: 14 residues. Per germline, CDR1 SGHKS and CDR2 YYEKEE (reference sequence). V lost 2 bases to trimming and J lost 5 bases, with 14 bases between them. The CDR3 region has the DNA TGTGCCAGCAGCTTTGCGGCAGGGAACCACGAGCAGTACTTC. It yields the protein CASSFAAGNHEQYF.

This chain joins TRBV30 and TRBJ1-2; D is unclear. This CDR3 comprises 15 residues. The germline V and J ends were trimmed by 5 bases and 7 bases, with 23 bases remaining between them. The V gene's germline CDR1 is GTSNPN and CDR2 SVGIG (reference sequence). This CDR3 is CAWQFRGPEGVGYTF. The CDR3, as DNA: TGTGCCTGGCAATTCCGCGGGCCGGAGGGAGTTGGCTACACCTTC.

J is TRBJ1-2 and V is TRBV10-2, with a possible D match to TRBD1 (6 bases). This CDR3 contains 12 residues. Germline CDR1 and CDR2: WSHSY and SAAADI. Trimming stripped 3 bases from V and 7 bases from J, with 9 bases between. CDR3 sequence (DNA): TGCGCCAGCAGTGAAGGACAGCGTGGCTACACCTTC. It yields the protein CASSEGQRGYTF.

CDR3 protein: CASSTRRTIYF. CDR3 coding DNA: TGTGCCAGCAGTACCCGGAGGACCATATATTTT. The chain links TRBV12-3 or TRBV12-4 to TRBJ1-3, with D uncertain. This CDR3 is built from 11 residues. The V end lost 5 bases, the J end lost 10 bases, and 9 bases lay between the germline ends.

The rearrangement joins TRBV19 to TRBJ2-7, with 8 positions matching TRBD1. The germline CDR1 and CDR2 sequences are LNHDA and SQIVND (reference sequence). V dropped 3 bases and J dropped 3; count of bases not matched to a gene: 7. CDR3 length: 15 amino acids. This CDR3 is CASSIVQGAVYEQYF. In nucleotides, the CDR3 is TGTGCCAGTAGTATTGTGCAGGGGGCTGTCTACGAGCAGTACTTC.